The rows below give T cell receptor beta chains drawn from one sample of a study of blood T cell repertoires in COVID-19. Sequencing was performed with immunoSEQ multiplex PCR; in TCRdb, only in-frame clones are kept and a portion is missing. Of roughly 170,000 clones in the sample, approximately 79% are singletons; the top ten hold 3%. Sample: peripheral blood. The source of these receptors is a woman of 80 years or more with acute or convalescent COVID-19. Each CDR3 is given without its conserved first and last residue. Clone size is stated in some rows and not others, as once, few, many or a class when expanded.

J gene,clone size,V gene,CDR3 protein
TRBJ2-7,NA,TRBV5-5,ASSGGESGKTYEQY
TRBJ1-4,NA,TRBV5-4,ASSLGQQGFEKLF
TRBJ2-1,NA,TRBV7-2,ASSMPGGGSWGEQF
TRBJ2-3,NA,TRBV7-3,ASSSGLAGGPDTQY
TRBJ1-1,NA,TRBV5-1,ASRNTGGSGTEAF
TRBJ2-7,NA,TRBV5-1,ASSSTSGRAYEQY
TRBJ2-3,NA,TRBV9,ASSQQGFADTQY
TRBJ1-1,NA,TRBV19,ASTKPAGGNTEAF
TRBJ1-1,NA,TRBV27,ASSSTGGRANTEAF
TRBJ1-2,NA,TRBV18,ASSPARANYGYT
TRBJ2-2,few,TRBV7-8,ASSLSTGSTGELF
TRBJ2-5,NA,TRBV20-1,SASPQGKKTQY
TRBJ1-4,NA,TRBV30,AWSTPGQGAGEKLF
TRBJ2-7,NA,TRBV29-1,SVDSSGTSGMLGEQY
TRBJ1-5,NA,TRBV7-8,ASSLVWGEWGNQPQH
TRBJ1-6,NA,TRBV5-8,ASSNRDRNSPLH
TRBJ2-7,NA,TRBV3-1/TRBV3-2,ASSRPGTGESEQY
TRBJ1-5,NA,TRBV30,AWSIRGNQPQH
TRBJ2-1,many,TRBV6-4,ASSREIHNEQF
TRBJ1-5,few,TRBV10-1,ASSAQGNQPQH
TRBJ2-1,NA,TRBV7-2,ASSGRTSGTSYNEQF
TRBJ1-2,NA,TRBV29-1,SVATSYGYT
TRBJ1-2,NA,TRBV9,ASSVGGGFGYT
TRBJ2-1,few,TRBV5-5,ASSVQLITYNEQF
TRBJ2-2,NA,TRBV10-3,AISESRGVDTGELF
TRBJ2-5,NA,TRBV7-6,ASSSEQNHLETQY
TRBJ1-1,NA,TRBV6-6,ASSYQGDGEAF
TRBJ2-5,NA,TRBV18,ASSPTYGQQETQY